The 9 T cell receptor beta chains listed next were all sequenced from one sample in a study of CD8+ T cells in alopecia areata. Extracted RNA was reverse transcribed, and the resulting cDNA served as sequencing template. Sequencing was performed with immunoSEQ multiplex PCR; in TCRdb, only in-frame clones are kept and a portion is missing. Among 130,000 to 150,000 clones listed, approximately 80% were seen once. As for treatment: oral pan-JAK inhibitor, 5-10 mg twice daily. The material sequenced was CD8+ T cells sorted from blood, taken at week 4, from a patient treated with tofacitinib. Source of these receptors: a human donor with alopecia areata.

The chain recombines TRBV10-3 with TRBJ2-2; D gene uncertain. CDR1 ENHRY and CDR2 SYGVKD come from the germline V gene. V gave up 10 bases and J gave up 5 bases, with 11 bases separating them. The CDR3 consists of 12 residues. The CDR3 loop reads CATRPATGELFF. CDR3 nucleotide sequence: TGTGCCACCCGGCCAGCGACCGGGGAGCTGTTTTTT.

DNA for the CDR3: TGTGCCAGCAGCTTAGTGGGGGGCAATGAGCAGTTCTTC. It encodes CASSLVGGNEQFF. The chain recombines TRBV13 with TRBJ2-1; weak D call: TRBD2 (6 bases). Deletions cut 1 base from V and 6 bases from J, with 7 bases between. Germline-derived CDR1 and CDR2 are PRHDT and FYEKMQ (reference sequence). CDR3 size: 13 residues.

This clone occurred a few times. The J gene is TRBJ2-1, the V gene TRBV6-5; 8 bases map to TRBD1. The CDR3 runs to 14 residues. Germline V gene data show CDR1 as MNHEY and CDR2 as SVGAGI. V lost 6 bases and J lost 7; bases outside the gene matches: 8. CDR3 sequence reads: CASRDRNRGNEQFF. DNA of the CDR3: TGTGCCAGCAGGGACAGGAACAGGGGGAATGAGCAGTTCTTC.

This clone occurred a few times. The gene calls are TRBV2 and TRBJ1-4, with D perhaps matching TRBD1 (6 bases). CDR3 length: 17 residues. Germline CDR1 reads SNHLY; CDR2 reads FYNNEI. V lost 4 bases, J lost 3 bases, and 18 bases lay in between. The CDR3 loop is CASSVSQGPGSNEKLFF. The CDR3 DNA is TGTGCCAGCAGTGTATCTCAGGGGCCCGGGTCTAATGAAAAACTGTTTTTT.

The genes are TRBV27 and TRBJ1-2; D is possibly TRBD1 (6 bases). V was shortened by 6 bases and J by 5 bases, with 28 bases between the two germline ends. The length of the CDR3 is 18 residues. Germline lookup yields CDR1 MNHEY and CDR2 SMNVEV (reference sequence). The CDR3 sequence is CASSPLPPQGGFSYGYTF. CDR3 DNA sequence: TGTGCCAGCAGCCCTCTCCCACCACAGGGAGGGTTTAGTTATGGCTACACCTTC.

V is TRBV6-5 and J is TRBJ2-1, with a possible D match to TRBD1 (6 bases). Germline V lookup: CDR1 MNHEY, CDR2 SVGAGI. The CDR3 is made up of 15 amino acids. V lost 2 bases and J 2 bases, leaving 10 bases between the germline ends. The CDR3 here is CASSYTNRAYNEQFF. As DNA, the CDR3 is TGTGCCAGCAGTTACACAAACAGGGCCTACAATGAGCAGTTCTTC.

The CDR3 coding sequence is TGTGCCAGCAGCCAAGAATGGGGGCTGAGCACTGAAGCTTTCTTT. Encoded protein: CASSQEWGLSTEAFF. V usage is TRBV4-2 and J usage is TRBJ1-1; possible D gene TRBD1, 6 bases. V lost 0 bases, J lost 4 bases, and 12 bases lay in between. CDR3 size: 15 residues. Germline-derived CDR1 and CDR2 are LGHNA and YNFKEQ.

The V and J genes are TRBV6-6 and TRBJ2-7; weak D call: TRBD1 (6 bases). The germline CDR1 and CDR2 sequences are MNHNY and SVGAGI (reference sequence). Trimming stripped 7 bases from V and 0 bases from J, with 13 bases between. The CDR3 has 14 amino acids. CDR3 nucleotide sequence: TGTGCCAGCACGGACAGTTCTAGCTCCTACGAGCAGTACTTC. Translation gives CASTDSSSSYEQYF.

The chain links TRBV15 to TRBJ2-1; possible D gene TRBD2, 5 bases. V gave up 3 bases and J gave up 5 bases, with 11 bases separating them. The germline CDR1 and CDR2 sequences are LNHNV and YYDKDF (reference sequence). The CDR3 loop spans 14 amino acids. This chain's CDR3 is CATSSERGNNEQFF. Written as DNA, the CDR3 is TGTGCCACCAGCAGTGAACGGGGAAACAATGAGCAGTTCTTC. Drawing the rest from reference TRBV15 and TRBJ2-1, the complete variable domain is DAMVIQNPRYQVTQFGKPVTLSCSQTLNHNVMYWYQQKSSQAPKLLFHYYDKDFNNEADTPDNFQSRRPNTSFCFLDIRSPGLGDTAMYLCATSSERGNNEQFFGPGTRLTVL.